This T cell receptor beta chain appears in the sequencing data of a study of control samples from healthy donors and cancer patients. CDR1 and CDR2 from the germline V gene are SGHDN and FVKESK. The CDR3 loop spans 15 amino acids. V dropped 0 bases and J dropped 1 base, with 9 bases sitting between them. Repertoires were generated with immunoSEQ multiplex PCR, while TCRdb's copy carries only in-frame clones and drops some. The top ten clones hold approximately 3.4% of a sample with just under 150,000 clones, 75% to 95% of them seen once. The sequence came from a man in his thirties or forties in good health. The rearrangement joins TRBV14 to TRBJ1-1; D is unclear. The sequenced sample was blood. DNA of the CDR3: TGTGCCAGCAGCCAAGATTTCTTCCGGAACACTGAAGCTTTCTTT. Translating it yields CASSQDFFRNTEAFF.